This TCR beta chain was identified during a study of blood T cell repertoires in COVID-19. The germline V gene encodes CDR1 SQVTM and CDR2 ANQGSEA. CDR3 length: 13 amino acids. Trimming took off 7 bases at V and 0 bases at J, with 12 bases between the two ends. The assay was immunoSEQ multiplex PCR, and TCRdb's table has in-frame clones only and misses some. Counted here are 140,000 to 150,000 clones, around nine tenths occurring once; the ten biggest clones make up approximately 1.2%. The rearrangement uses TRBV29-1 and TRBJ1-1, with D unclear. Sample: PBMCs or T cells enriched from blood (not recorded which). The TCR originated in a woman in her twenties or thirties with acute COVID-19. The CDR3 loop is CSATRTVNTEAFF. CDR3 sequence (DNA): TGCAGCGCTACGAGAACAGTGAACACTGAAGCTTTCTTT. The full variable domain, rest sourced from reference TRBV29-1 and TRBJ1-1, is SAVISQKPSRDICQRGTSLTIQCQVDSQVTMMFWYRQQPGQSLTLIATANQGSEATYESGFVIDKFPISRPNLTFSTLTVSNMSPEDSSIYLCSATRTVNTEAFFGQGTRLTVV.